These 18 T cell receptor beta chains share one sample of origin, sequenced in a study of cytomegalovirus exposure and HLA in healthy donors. Clones were read by immunoSEQ multiplex PCR, and TCRdb kept only the in-frame ones, dropping some. The profile shows 240,000 or so clones, approximately 84% of them singletons. The specimen was PBMCs. These receptors all stem from a woman aged 30 to 39 in good health and CMV-seropositive.

The V call is TRBV5-4, the J call TRBJ1-3; D is uncertain. The CDR3 has 14 residues. Deletions cut 3 bases from V and 0 bases from J, with 7 bases between. Germline V gives CDR1 SGHNT, CDR2 YYREEE (reference sequence). CDR3 sequence: CASSSDYSGNTIYF. CDR3 sequence (DNA): TGTGCCAGCAGCTCCGACTACTCTGGAAACACCATATATTTT.

V gene TRBV28 combines with J gene TRBJ2-7; 8 nucleotides align to TRBD1. The CDR3 loop spans 14 amino acids. V was pared by 2 bases and J by 5 bases, with 5 bases of the junction left unmatched. CDR1 is MDHEN, CDR2 SYDVKM, per germline. The DNA for the CDR3 is TGTGCCAGCAGTTTACCCAGGGGGCGGAACGAGCAGTACTTC. It yields the protein CASSLPRGRNEQYF.

The CDR3 nucleotides are TGCGCCAGCAGCAGGGGCGAGGGGGACTATGGCTACACCTTC. Encoded protein: CASSRGEGDYGYTF. V gene TRBV5-1 combines with J gene TRBJ1-2, with D maybe TRBD1 (6 bases). CDR1 is SGHRS, CDR2 YFSETQ, per germline. This CDR3 spans 14 amino acids. Trimming removed 4 bases at V and 3 bases at J, with 13 bases between.

The table lists this clone with many counts. This chain joins TRBV6-1 and TRBJ2-1; possibly TRBD2 for D (6 bases). The CDR3 sequence is 13 residues long. Germline-derived CDR1 and CDR2 are MNHNS and SASEGT. Trimming pared 3 bases from V and 7 bases from J, leaving 10 bases between. The CDR3 here is CASSDPLANEQFF. The CDR3, as DNA: TGTGCCAGCAGTGACCCCCTAGCGAATGAGCAGTTCTTC.

The gene calls are TRBV5-1 and TRBJ2-1; 7 bases match TRBD1. The CDR3 covers 16 residues. Germline CDR1 and CDR2: SGHRS and YFSETQ. The V segment lost 0 bases and the J segment 3 bases; nucleotides outside the gene matches: 6. The CDR3 spells CASSLGGGEGYNEQFF. CDR3 DNA: TGCGCCAGCAGCTTGGGAGGGGGCGAGGGCTACAATGAGCAGTTCTTC.

The chain employs TRBV27 and TRBJ2-7; 8 nucleotides agree with TRBD1. The CDR3 is 18 amino acids. CDR1 is MNHEY, CDR2 SMNVEV, per germline (reference sequence). Losses at the gene ends were 4 bases for V and 4 bases for J; bases not matched to a gene: 18. CDR3 nucleotide sequence: TGTGCCAGCAGTTCCAAACCCCGGACAGGGAGACGACAATACGAGCAGTACTTC. Translation: CASSSKPRTGRRQYEQYF.

This chain uses TRBV4-2 with TRBJ1-2; TRBD1 matches 8 bases. The CDR3 extends over 19 amino acids. The V segment lost 0 bases and the J segment 0 bases; nucleotides outside the gene matches: 12. Germline loops: CDR1 LGHNA, CDR2 YNFKEQ. CDR3 bases: TGTGCCAGCAGCCAAGATAGCTTTTCGGACAGGGCATCTAACTATGGCTACACCTTC. Translation gives CASSQDSFSDRASNYGYTF.

This rearrangement joins TRBV25-1 to TRBJ2-1; 7 bases map to TRBD2. The J segment lost 4 bases and the V segment lost 8 bases, leaving 8 bases of the junction unmatched. The CDR3 has 14 amino acids. CDR1 and CDR2 (germline): MGHDK, SYGVNS. The CDR3 bases are TGTGCCAGCGTTGAAGCGGGATCTTACAATGAGCAGTTCTTC. Its translation: CASVEAGSYNEQFF. Drawing the rest from reference TRBV25-1 and TRBJ2-1, the complete variable domain is EADIYQTPRYLVIGTGKKITLECSQTMGHDKMYWYQQDPGMELHLIHYSYGVNSTEKGDLSSESTVSRIRTEHFPLTLESARPSHTSQYLCASVEAGSYNEQFFGPGTRLTVL.

The chain links TRBV28 to TRBJ1-3; D gene ambiguous. V shed 3 bases and J shed 0 bases, with 12 bases lying between them. This CDR3 is 16 amino acids long. Germline V gene lookup returns CDR1 MDHEN and CDR2 SYDVKM. The CDR3 here is CASSLTPYNSGNTIYF. The CDR3 bases are TGTGCCAGCAGTTTGACTCCCTACAACTCTGGAAACACCATATATTTT.

The gene calls are TRBV27 and TRBJ2-5; the match to TRBD2 covers 15 bases. Per germline, CDR1 MNHEY and CDR2 SMNVEV (reference sequence). The CDR3 runs to 18 residues. The junction had 13 bases not matched to a gene; V was cut back by 6 bases and J by 5 bases. The CDR3 here is CASSPTWTSGRAGETQYF. CDR3 DNA sequence: TGTGCCAGCAGCCCGACCTGGACTAGCGGGAGGGCCGGGGAGACCCAGTACTTC.

The V gene is TRBV6-4, the J gene TRBJ1-1, with TRBD1 identical over 8 bases. The ends lost 7 bases at V and 2 bases at J; junction bases unmatched: 6. This CDR3 spans 14 amino acids. The germline V gene has CDR1 MRHNA and CDR2 SNTAGT. CDR3 DNA sequence: TGTGCCAGCAAAACCGGGACAGGAAACACTGAAGCTTTCTTT. It is translated as CASKTGTGNTEAFF.

The genes are TRBV19 and TRBJ2-5, with unresolved D. The CDR3 covers 14 residues. CDR1 and CDR2 (germline): LNHDA, SQIVND (reference sequence). The V end lost 2 bases, the J end lost 3 bases, and 10 bases lay between the germline ends. The chain's CDR3 is CASSILHRKETQYF. Written as DNA, the CDR3 is TGTGCCAGTAGTATATTGCACAGAAAAGAGACCCAGTACTTC.

This clone was observed a single time. This chain connects TRBV5-1 to TRBJ2-3; 12 nucleotides line up with TRBD2. Unmatched junction bases numbered 10, after V lost 0 bases and J lost 5 bases. There are 18 residues in the CDR3. Germline V gene lookup returns CDR1 SGHRS and CDR2 YFSETQ. The CDR3 here is CASSLGTLAGGSGDTQYF. The CDR3, as DNA: TGCGCCAGCAGCTTGGGCACACTAGCGGGAGGATCGGGAGATACGCAGTATTTT.

This clone has just a few counts. The chain employs TRBV13 and TRBJ2-2; D perhaps matches TRBD1 (6 bases). Germline-derived CDR1 and CDR2 are PRHDT and FYEKMQ (reference sequence). V was trimmed by 5 bases and J by 4 bases, leaving 14 bases between them. There are 15 residues in the CDR3. The CDR3 DNA follows: TGTGCCAGCAGCCCCACAGGGCGCGGCACCGGGGAGCTGTTTTTT. As protein: CASSPTGRGTGELFF.

This rearrangement joins TRBV10-2 to TRBJ2-5; 14 bases fit TRBD2. The V and J ends lost 5 bases and 1 base, in that order; junction bases with no gene match: 12. The CDR3 contains 19 residues. Germline-derived CDR1 and CDR2 are WSHSY and SAAADI. CDR3 DNA sequence: TGCGCCAGCAGTACCCTGGGACTAGCGGGAGAGGGGGCCCAAGAGACCCAGTACTTC. It yields the protein CASSTLGLAGEGAQETQYF.

V gene TRBV28 combines with J gene TRBJ2-7, with 10 bases lining up with TRBD1. Germline V gene sequence: CDR1 MDHEN, CDR2 SYDVKM. V lost 1 base, J lost 4 bases, and 4 bases stayed unmatched. This CDR3 spans 15 amino acids. CDR3 loop: CASSLYGTGEYEQYF. CDR3 nucleotides: TGTGCCAGCAGTTTATATGGGACAGGGGAATACGAGCAGTACTTC.

This clone appeared many times. The chain joins TRBV30 to TRBJ2-7, with D possibly matching TRBD2 (6 bases). The V end was cut by 0 bases, the J end by 5 bases, with 11 bases between. The CDR3 sequence is 13 residues long. Germline CDR1 GTSNPN, CDR2 SVGIG (reference sequence). The CDR3 DNA reads as TGTGCCTGGAGTGTAATGCGGGACCACGAGCAGTACTTC. Translating gives CAWSVMRDHEQYF.

This chain uses TRBV11-2 with TRBJ2-7; 7 bases fit TRBD2. The J segment lost 2 bases and the V segment lost 3 bases, leaving 10 bases of the junction unmatched. The CDR3 has 16 amino acids. Germline V gene lookup returns CDR1 SGHAT and CDR2 FQNNGV. The DNA of the CDR3 is TGTGCCAGCAGCTTCTTCGGATCTAGCGGAGCCTACGAGCAGTACTTC. Translating gives CASSFFGSSGAYEQYF.